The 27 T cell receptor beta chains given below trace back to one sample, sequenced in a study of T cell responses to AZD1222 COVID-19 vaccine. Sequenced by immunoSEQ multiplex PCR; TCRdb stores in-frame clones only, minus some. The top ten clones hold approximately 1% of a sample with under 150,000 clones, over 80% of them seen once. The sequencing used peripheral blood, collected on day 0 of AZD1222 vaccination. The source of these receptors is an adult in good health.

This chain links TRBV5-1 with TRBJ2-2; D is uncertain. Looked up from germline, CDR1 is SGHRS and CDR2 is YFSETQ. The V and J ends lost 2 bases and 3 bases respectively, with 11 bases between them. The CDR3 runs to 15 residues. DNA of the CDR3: TGCGCCAGCAGCTTCATGTCAGGATACACCGGGGAGCTGTTTTTT. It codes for CASSFMSGYTGELFF.

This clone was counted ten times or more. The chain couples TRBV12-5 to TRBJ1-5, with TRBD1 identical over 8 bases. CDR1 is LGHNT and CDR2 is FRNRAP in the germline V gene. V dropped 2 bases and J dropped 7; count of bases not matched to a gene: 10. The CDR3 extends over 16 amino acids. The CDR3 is CASGLIVTGAGQPQHF. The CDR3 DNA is TGTGCTAGTGGTTTGATCGTGACAGGGGCGGGCCAGCCCCAGCATTTT.

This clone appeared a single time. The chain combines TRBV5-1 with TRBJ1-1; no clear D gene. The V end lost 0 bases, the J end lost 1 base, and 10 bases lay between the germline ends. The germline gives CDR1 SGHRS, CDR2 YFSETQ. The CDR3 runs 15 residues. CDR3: CASSLAGVRNTEAFF. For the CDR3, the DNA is TGCGCCAGCAGCTTGGCCGGGGTACGGAACACTGAAGCTTTCTTT.

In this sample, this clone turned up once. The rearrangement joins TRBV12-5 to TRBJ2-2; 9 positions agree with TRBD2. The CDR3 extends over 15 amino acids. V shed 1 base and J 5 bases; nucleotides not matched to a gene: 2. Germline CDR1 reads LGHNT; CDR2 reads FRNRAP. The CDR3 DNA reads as TGTGCTAGTGGTTTGGGAACTAGCGGGACCGGGGAGCTGTTTTTT. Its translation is CASGLGTSGTGELFF.

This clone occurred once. As DNA, the CDR3 is TGTGCCAGCAGCCAAGACTCTGTGGTCGGGGTTAACTATGGCTACACCTTC. It translates to CASSQDSVVGVNYGYTF. The chain uses TRBV3-1 (or the pseudogene TRBV3-2) and TRBJ1-2; no reliable D call. This CDR3 contains 17 residues. V dropped 0 bases and J dropped 1 base, with 15 bases sitting between them. The germline CDR1 and CDR2 sequences are LGHDT and YNNKEL (reference sequence).

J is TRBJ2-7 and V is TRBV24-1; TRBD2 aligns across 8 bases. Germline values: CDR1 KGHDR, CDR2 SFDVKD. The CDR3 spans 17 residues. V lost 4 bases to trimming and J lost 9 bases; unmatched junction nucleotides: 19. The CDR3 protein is CATSDLGRWREDTAQYF. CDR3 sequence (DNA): TGTGCCACCAGTGACCTGGGTAGGTGGCGGGAGGATACGGCGCAGTACTTC.

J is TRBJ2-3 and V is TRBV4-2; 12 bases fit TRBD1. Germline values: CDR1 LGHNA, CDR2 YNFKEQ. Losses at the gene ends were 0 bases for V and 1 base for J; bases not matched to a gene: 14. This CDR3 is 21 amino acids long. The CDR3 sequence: CASSQDFAGTGGYGGTDTQYF. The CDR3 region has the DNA TGTGCCAGCAGCCAAGATTTTGCCGGGACAGGGGGCTATGGAGGCACAGATACGCAGTATTTT.

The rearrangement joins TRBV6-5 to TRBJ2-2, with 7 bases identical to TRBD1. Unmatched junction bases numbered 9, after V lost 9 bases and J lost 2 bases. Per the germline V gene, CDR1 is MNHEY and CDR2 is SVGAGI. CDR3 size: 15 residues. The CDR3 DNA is TGTGCCAGTTCGGGACAGCCTGGAAACACCGGGGAGCTGTTTTTT. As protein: CASSGQPGNTGELFF.

The CDR3 spells CASSVVPSAYEQYF. For the CDR3, the DNA is TGTGCCAGCAGCGTAGTCCCCTCCGCCTACGAGCAGTACTTC. The chain has TRBV9 and TRBJ2-7; no clear D gene. CDR1 and CDR2 (germline): SGDLS, YYNGEE. V lost 0 bases and J 2 bases, leaving 9 bases between the germline ends. The CDR3 runs 14 residues.

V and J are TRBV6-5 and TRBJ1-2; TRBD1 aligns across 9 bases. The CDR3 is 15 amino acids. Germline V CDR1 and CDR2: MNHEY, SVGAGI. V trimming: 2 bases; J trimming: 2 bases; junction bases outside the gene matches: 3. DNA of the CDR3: TGTGCCAGCAGTTACGGGACAGGGAAGAACTATGGCTACACCTTC. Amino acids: CASSYGTGKNYGYTF.

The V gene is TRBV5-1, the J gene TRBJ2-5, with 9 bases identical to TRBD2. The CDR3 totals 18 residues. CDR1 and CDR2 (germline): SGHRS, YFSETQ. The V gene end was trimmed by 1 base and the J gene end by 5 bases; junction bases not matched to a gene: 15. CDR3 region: CASSLRGRAGGYRETQYF. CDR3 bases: TGCGCCAGCAGCTTGCGCGGGAGGGCCGGAGGGTATCGCGAGACCCAGTACTTC.

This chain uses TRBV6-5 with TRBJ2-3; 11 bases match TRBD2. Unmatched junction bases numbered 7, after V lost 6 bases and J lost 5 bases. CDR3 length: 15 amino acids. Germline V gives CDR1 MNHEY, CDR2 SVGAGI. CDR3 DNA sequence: TGTGCCAGCAGCCGGGGGACTAGCGGCGGAGATACGCAGTATTTT. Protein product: CASSRGTSGGDTQYF.

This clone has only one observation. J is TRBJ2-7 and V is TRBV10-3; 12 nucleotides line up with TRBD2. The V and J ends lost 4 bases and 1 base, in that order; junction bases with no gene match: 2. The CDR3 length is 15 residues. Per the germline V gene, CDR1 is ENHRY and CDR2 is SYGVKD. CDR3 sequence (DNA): TGTGCCATCAGTGTTACTAGCGGGAGGTCCTACGAGCAGTACTTC. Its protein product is CAISVTSGRSYEQYF.

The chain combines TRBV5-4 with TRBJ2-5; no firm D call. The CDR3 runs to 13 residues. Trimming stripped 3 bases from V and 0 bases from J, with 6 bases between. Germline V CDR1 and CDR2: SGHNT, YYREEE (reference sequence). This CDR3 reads CASSSADQETQYF. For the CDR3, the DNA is TGTGCCAGCAGCTCGGCAGACCAAGAGACCCAGTACTTC.

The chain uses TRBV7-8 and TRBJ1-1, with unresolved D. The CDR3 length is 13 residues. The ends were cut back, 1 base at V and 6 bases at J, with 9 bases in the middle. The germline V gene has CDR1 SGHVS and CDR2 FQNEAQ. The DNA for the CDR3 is TGTGCCAGCAGCTTAGTTGCCCTCTCTGAAGCTTTCTTT. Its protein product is CASSLVALSEAFF.

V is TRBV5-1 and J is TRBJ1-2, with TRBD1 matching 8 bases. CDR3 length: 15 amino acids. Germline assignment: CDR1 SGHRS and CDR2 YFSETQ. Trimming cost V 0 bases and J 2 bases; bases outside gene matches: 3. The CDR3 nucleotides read TGCGCCAGCAGCTTGGGGACAGGGTACAACTATGGCTACACCTTC. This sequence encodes CASSLGTGYNYGYTF.

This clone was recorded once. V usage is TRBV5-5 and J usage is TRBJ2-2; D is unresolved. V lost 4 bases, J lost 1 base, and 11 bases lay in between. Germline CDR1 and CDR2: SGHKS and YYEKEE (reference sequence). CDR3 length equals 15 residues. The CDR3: CASSVWVLNTGELFF. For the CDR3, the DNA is TGTGCCAGCAGCGTGTGGGTCTTGAACACCGGGGAGCTGTTTTTT.

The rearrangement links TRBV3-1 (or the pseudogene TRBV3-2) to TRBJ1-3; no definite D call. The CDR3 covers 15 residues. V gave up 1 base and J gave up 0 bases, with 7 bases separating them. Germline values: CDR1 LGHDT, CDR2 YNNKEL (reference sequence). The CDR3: CASSQVRNSGNTIYF. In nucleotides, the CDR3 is TGTGCCAGCAGCCAAGTCCGGAACTCTGGAAACACCATATATTTT.

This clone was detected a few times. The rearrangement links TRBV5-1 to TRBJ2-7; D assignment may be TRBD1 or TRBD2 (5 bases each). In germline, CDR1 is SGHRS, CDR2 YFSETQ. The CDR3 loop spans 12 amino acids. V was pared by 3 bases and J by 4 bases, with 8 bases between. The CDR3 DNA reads TGCGCCAGCAGCTGGGACCTTTACGAGCAGTACTTC. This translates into CASSWDLYEQYF.

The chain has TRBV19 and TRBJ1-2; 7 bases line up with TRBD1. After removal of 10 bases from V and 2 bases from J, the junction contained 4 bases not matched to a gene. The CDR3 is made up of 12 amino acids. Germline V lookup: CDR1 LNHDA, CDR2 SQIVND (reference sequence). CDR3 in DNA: TGTGCCACCCAGGGACAGAACTATGGCTACACCTTC. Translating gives CATQGQNYGYTF. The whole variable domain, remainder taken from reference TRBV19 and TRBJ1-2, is DGGITQSPKYLFRKEGQNVTLSCEQNLNHDAMYWYRQDPGQGLRLIYYSQIVNDFQKGDIAEGYSVSREKKESFPLTVTSAQKNPTAFYLCATQGQNYGYTFGSGTRLTVV.

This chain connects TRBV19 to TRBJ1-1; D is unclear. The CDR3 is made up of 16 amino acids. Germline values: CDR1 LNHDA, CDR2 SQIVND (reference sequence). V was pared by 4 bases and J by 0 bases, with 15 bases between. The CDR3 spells CASSTLQAALNTEAFF. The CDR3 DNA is TGTGCCAGTAGTACCCTCCAGGCTGCGTTGAACACTGAAGCTTTCTTT.

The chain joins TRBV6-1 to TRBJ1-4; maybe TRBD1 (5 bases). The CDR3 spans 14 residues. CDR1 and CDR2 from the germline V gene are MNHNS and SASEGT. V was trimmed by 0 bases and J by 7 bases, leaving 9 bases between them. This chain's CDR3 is CASSEAGQTEKLFF. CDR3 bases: TGTGCCAGCAGTGAAGCGGGGCAGACTGAAAAACTGTTTTTT.

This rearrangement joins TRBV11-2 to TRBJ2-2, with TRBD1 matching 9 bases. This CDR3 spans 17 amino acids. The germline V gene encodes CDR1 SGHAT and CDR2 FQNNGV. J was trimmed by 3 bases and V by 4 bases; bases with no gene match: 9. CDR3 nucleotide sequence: TGTGCCAGCAGCTCATACAGGGGGCGCGGGGACACCGGGGAGCTGTTTTTT. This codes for CASSSYRGRGDTGELFF.

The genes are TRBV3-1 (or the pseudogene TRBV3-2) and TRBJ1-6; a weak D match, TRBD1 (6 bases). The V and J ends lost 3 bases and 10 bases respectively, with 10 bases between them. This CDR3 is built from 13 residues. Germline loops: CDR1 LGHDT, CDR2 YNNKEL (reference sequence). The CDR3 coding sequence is TGTGCCAGCAGCCACCCAGGGGACTCACCCCTCCACTTT. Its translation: CASSHPGDSPLHF.

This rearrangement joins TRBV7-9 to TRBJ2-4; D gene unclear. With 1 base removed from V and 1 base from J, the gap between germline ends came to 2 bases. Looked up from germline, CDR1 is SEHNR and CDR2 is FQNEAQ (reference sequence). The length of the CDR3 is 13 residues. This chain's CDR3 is CASSLGAKNIQYF. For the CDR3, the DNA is TGTGCCAGCAGCTTAGGGGCCAAAAACATTCAGTACTTC.

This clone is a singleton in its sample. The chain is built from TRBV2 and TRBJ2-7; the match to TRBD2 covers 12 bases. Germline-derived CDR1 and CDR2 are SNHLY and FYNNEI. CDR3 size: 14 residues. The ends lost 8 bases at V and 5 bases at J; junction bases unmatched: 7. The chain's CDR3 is CASASTSGSDEQYF. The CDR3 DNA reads TGTGCCAGCGCCTCGACTAGCGGGAGCGACGAGCAGTACTTC.

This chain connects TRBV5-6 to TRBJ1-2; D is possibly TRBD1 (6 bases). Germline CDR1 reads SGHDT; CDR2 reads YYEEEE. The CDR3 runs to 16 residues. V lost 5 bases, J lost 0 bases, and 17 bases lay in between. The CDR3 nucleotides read TGTGCCAGCAGTCCATACAGGGAAACAGCTAACTATGGCTACACCTTC. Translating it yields CASSPYRETANYGYTF.